Each of the 31 T cell receptor beta chains below was sequenced from the same sample in a study of T cell repertoires in cytomegalovirus infection. MiXCR, applied by TCRdb to the reads, yields one record per CDR3 protein. The data hold roughly 720,000 distinct CDR3 sequences, with approximately 34% observed a single time. Sequenced sample: PBMCs. Receptors were obtained from a human donor in good health (CMV status not recorded). Some clones in this sample may be carry-over from other donors' samples.

The CDR3 DNA is TGTGCCAGCAGGGAGGGAGGGGTGGGAACTGAAGCTTTCTTT. Residues: CASREGGVGTEAFF. This rearrangement joins TRBV28 to TRBJ1-1; tentatively, D is TRBD1 (5 bases). Per the germline V gene, CDR1 is MDHEN and CDR2 is SYDVKM. Trimming pared 6 bases from V and 5 bases from J, leaving 16 bases between. This CDR3 is built from 14 residues.

This clonotype showed up just a few times. CDR3 in DNA: TGTGCCAGCAGCGGCCGGACAGGGACTGAAGCTTTCTTT. This codes for CASSGRTGTEAFF. The gene calls are TRBV7-6 and TRBJ1-1; TRBD1 aligns across 8 bases. Germline CDR1 and CDR2: SGHVS and FNYEAQ. J lost 5 bases, V lost 5 bases, and 4 bases had no gene match. The CDR3 totals 13 residues. Combining the CDR3 with reference TRBV7-6 and TRBJ1-1 gives the whole variable domain GAGVSQSPRYKVTKRGQDVALRCDPISGHVSLYWYRQALGQGPEFLTYFNYEAQQDKSGLPNDRFSAERPEGSISTLTIQRTEQRDSAMYRCASSGRTGTEAFFGQGTRLTVV.

As for this clonotype: One junction end disagrees with the germline gene, perhaps due to a read error. The rearrangement uses TRBV14 and TRBJ1-1; D is unresolved. The CDR3 covers 13 residues. Germline V gene data show CDR1 as SGHDN and CDR2 as FVKESK. This CDR3 is CASRQGYNTEAFF. As DNA, the CDR3 is TGTGCCAGCAGACAAGGGTATAACACTGAAGCTTTCTTT.

This clonotype was seen a few times. The chain couples TRBV7-8 to TRBJ2-2, with D tentatively TRBD1 or TRBD2 (5 bases each). Germline CDR1 SGHVS, CDR2 FQNEAQ. Trimming took off 5 bases at V and 6 bases at J, with 22 bases between the two ends. CDR3 length: 17 residues. CDR3 amino acids: CASSRVPGREGSGELFF. CDR3 bases: TGTGCCAGCAGCCGCGTTCCGGGACGAGAGGGTTCCGGGGAGCTGTTTTTT.

The chain recombines TRBV6-5 with TRBJ1-3; D unresolved. This CDR3 contains 15 residues. Trimming took off 4 bases at V and 0 bases at J, with 10 bases between the two ends. From germline, CDR1 is MNHEY and CDR2 SVGAGI. The CDR3 loop reads CASSLSFLSGNTIYF. The CDR3 DNA reads as TGTGCCAGCAGTTTAAGTTTTCTCTCTGGAAACACCATATATTTT.

The chain employs TRBV20-1 and TRBJ2-1; 7 bases match TRBD2. V trimming: 5 bases; J trimming: 0 bases; junction bases outside the gene matches: 10. Germline lookup yields CDR1 DFQATT and CDR2 SNEGSKA (reference sequence). The CDR3 has 16 residues. The CDR3 region has the DNA TGCAGTGCTTCCGGCATAGCGGGTCGCTCCTACAATGAGCAGTTCTTC. As protein: CSASGIAGRSYNEQFF.

This clonotype was found a few times. J is TRBJ2-1 and V is TRBV7-6, with 13 bases that match TRBD2. From germline, CDR1 is SGHVS and CDR2 FNYEAQ. The trim removed 3 bases at V and 7 bases at J, leaving 12 bases unmatched. This CDR3 region has 18 residues. CDR3 sequence (DNA): TGTGCCAGCAGCTTCGGGACTAGCGGGATCGACAGGGGAAATGAGCAGTTCTTC. Its translation is CASSFGTSGIDRGNEQFF.

The chain couples TRBV19 to TRBJ1-1; the D is unclear. Looked up from germline, CDR1 is LNHDA and CDR2 is SQIVND (reference sequence). V was shortened by 0 bases and J by 6 bases, with 8 bases between the two germline ends. The CDR3 consists of 13 residues. CDR3 nucleotide sequence: TGTGCCAGTAGTATAGACGACTTTGCTGAAGCTTTCTTT. This codes for CASSIDDFAEAFF.

This clonotype was observed many times. The chain recombines TRBV7-2 with TRBJ2-7, with D possibly TRBD1 on 6 matching bases. The CDR3 has 18 amino acids. CDR1 is SGHTA and CDR2 is FQGNSA in the germline V gene. Trimming took off 1 base at V and 0 bases at J, with 19 bases between the two ends. The CDR3 DNA reads TGTGCCAGCAGCTTAGGAGCGCTCGACAGGCTTAGCTCCTACGAGCAGTACTTC. Translating gives CASSLGALDRLSSYEQYF.

The chain employs TRBV19 and TRBJ1-5; D gene unclear. In germline, CDR1 is LNHDA, CDR2 SQIVND (reference sequence). The CDR3 extends over 15 amino acids. V dropped 2 bases and J dropped 5 bases, with 13 bases sitting between them. CDR3 nucleotide sequence: TGTGCCAGTAGTATAATCTCGACCCTTGATCAGCCCCAGCATTTT. Amino acid sequence: CASSIISTLDQPQHF.

This clonotype was detected many times. V gene TRBV7-6 combines with J gene TRBJ2-5, with D unclear. Per germline, CDR1 SGHVS and CDR2 FNYEAQ. The V and J ends lost 2 bases and 4 bases respectively, with 8 bases between them. This CDR3 contains 13 residues. The CDR3 spells CASSLFRRETQYF. The CDR3 DNA is TGTGCCAGCAGCTTATTCCGGCGAGAGACCCAGTACTTC.

This clonotype was counted a few times. This chain connects TRBV19 to TRBJ1-2; the D is unclear. CDR1 and CDR2 from the germline V gene are LNHDA and SQIVND (reference sequence). V dropped 6 bases and J dropped 0 bases, with 14 bases sitting between them. The CDR3 length is 15 residues. The CDR3 sequence: CASSWPSAANYGYTF. As DNA, the CDR3 is TGTGCCAGTAGCTGGCCATCTGCGGCTAACTATGGCTACACCTTC.

This sequence joins TRBV6-2 or TRBV6-3 and TRBJ2-7, with 11 bases identical to TRBD1. The CDR3 length is 14 residues. V lost 8 bases, J lost 5 bases, and 8 bases stayed unmatched. Per germline, CDR1 MNHEY and CDR2 SVGEGT. The CDR3 spells CASDPGQGVNEQYF. CDR3 nucleotides: TGTGCCAGCGATCCGGGACAGGGGGTCAACGAGCAGTACTTC.

There are many counts of this clonotype. The V and J genes are TRBV2 and TRBJ1-1, with TRBD1 as a possible D gene (5 bases). V shed 5 bases and J shed 1 base, with 17 bases lying between them. The germline gives CDR1 SNHLY, CDR2 FYNNEI. This CDR3 has 16 residues. Here the CDR3 DNA reads TGTGCCAGCAGTTCCCGGTGGGGGGGAAAGAACACTGAAGCTTTCTTT. This translates into CASSSRWGGKNTEAFF.

The chain links TRBV2 to TRBJ2-3; unclear D gene. CDR1 and CDR2 (germline): SNHLY, FYNNEI. The CDR3 spans 13 residues. V lost 7 bases, J lost 2 bases, and 10 bases lay in between. In DNA form, the CDR3 reads TGTGCCAGCATCACGAGCTACACAGATACGCAGTATTTT. Its translation: CASITSYTDTQYF.

The rearrangement joins TRBV5-1 to TRBJ2-6, with D unresolved. Germline CDR1 and CDR2: SGHRS and YFSETQ. There are 15 residues in the CDR3. V gave up 5 bases and J gave up 0 bases, with 9 bases separating them. CDR3 bases: TGCGCCAGCAGGGGCCCGGTCTCTGGGGCCAACGTCCTGACTTTC. Its translation is CASRGPVSGANVLTF.

This sequence joins TRBV19 and TRBJ1-2, with D maybe TRBD1 (5 bases). The V end lost 8 bases, the J end lost 8 bases, and 15 bases lay between the germline ends. CDR3 length equals 12 residues. Germline loops: CDR1 LNHDA, CDR2 SQIVND (reference sequence). CDR3 bases: TGTGCCAGTTATGACAGACCGGGCGGCTACACCTTC. This sequence encodes CASYDRPGGYTF.

V and J are TRBV20-1 and TRBJ2-1; possibly TRBD2 for D (5 bases). Germline lookup yields CDR1 DFQATT and CDR2 SNEGSKA (reference sequence). V lost 6 bases and J lost 11, with 23 bases in between. This CDR3 is 14 amino acids long. CDR3 protein: CSAPGREPVNKQFF. The CDR3 DNA reads as TGCAGTGCACCCGGTCGGGAACCCGTGAATAAGCAGTTCTTC.

J is TRBJ1-1 and V is TRBV20-1; tentatively, D is TRBD1 (6 bases). V was pared by 4 bases and J by 2 bases, with 17 bases between. Looked up from germline, CDR1 is DFQATT and CDR2 is SNEGSKA (reference sequence). The CDR3 runs 15 residues. This CDR3 is CSAKRGGAKNTEAFF. CDR3 DNA sequence: TGCAGTGCTAAACGGGGGGGGGCTAAAAACACTGAAGCTTTCTTT.

The chain joins TRBV19 to TRBJ2-1, with D maybe TRBD2 (5 bases). The CDR3 sequence is 17 residues long. CDR1 and CDR2 (germline): LNHDA, SQIVND (reference sequence). Trimming left V 1 base short and J 0 bases short, with 13 bases between. This CDR3 is CASSIVGLANSYNEQFF. CDR3 DNA: TGTGCCAGTAGTATAGTTGGCCTAGCAAACTCCTACAATGAGCAGTTCTTC.

About this clonotype: The junction and the germline gene differ at one end; a read error may be behind it. The rearrangement uses TRBV12-3 or TRBV12-4 and TRBJ1-1; D is perhaps TRBD1 (5 bases). This CDR3 spans 13 amino acids. CDR3 amino acids: CASSLGVNTEACF. The CDR3 region has the DNA TGTGCCAGCAGTTTGGGGGTGAACACTGAAGCTTGCTTT.

This clonotype was observed at least ten times. The J gene is TRBJ2-3, the V gene TRBV2; TRBD2 might be the D (6 bases). The V end was cut by 6 bases, the J end by 10 bases, with 17 bases between. CDR3 length: 13 amino acids. The germline V gene has CDR1 SNHLY and CDR2 FYNNEI. CDR3: CASREGRVVAQYF. In DNA form, the CDR3 reads TGTGCCAGCAGGGAGGGCCGAGTTGTTGCGCAGTATTTT.

This clonotype was seen only a few times. This rearrangement joins TRBV4-2 to TRBJ2-7; perhaps TRBD1 as D (6 bases). V lost 0 bases, J lost 9 bases, and 12 bases lay in between. Per the germline V gene, CDR1 is LGHNA and CDR2 is YNFKEQ. The CDR3 is 13 residues long. CDR3 amino acids: CASSQDLQGWQYF. CDR3 sequence (DNA): TGTGCCAGCAGCCAAGATCTGCAGGGGTGGCAGTACTTC.

The rearrangement links TRBV29-1 to TRBJ1-1, with D unresolved. Germline CDR1 is SQVTM and CDR2 is ANQGSEA. The CDR3 is 11 residues long. The chain's CDR3 is CSVLTVTEAFF. For the CDR3, the DNA is TGCAGTGTCCTGACCGTCACTGAAGCTTTCTTT.

Worth noting for this clonotype: Just one base apart from a much larger clone, this may be a read error. The V and J genes are TRBV7-2 and TRBJ2-4, with a possible D match to TRBD2 (6 bases). V gave up 5 bases and J gave up 4 bases, with 30 bases separating them. Germline assignment: CDR1 SGHTA and CDR2 FQGNSA. The CDR3 runs 20 residues. The CDR3 protein is CASSHSPIGRGTGQKNIQYF. DNA of the CDR3: TGTGCCAGCAGCCATAGCCCCATCGGGAGAGGGACGGGGCAGAAAAACATTCAGTACTTC.

Remarks on this clonotype: One end of the junction does not line up with germline, which may come from a read error. The V gene is TRBV12-3 or TRBV12-4, the J gene TRBJ2-5; TRBD1 or TRBD2 may be the D gene (5 bases each). The CDR3 spans 17 residues. The CDR3 bases are TGTGCCAGCAGTCTATCAGGGACGGTCGGCTCTGGGGAGACCCGGTACTTC. This translates into CASSLSGTVGSGETRYF.

The DNA of the CDR3 is TGTGCCAGCAGTGAAATTGAGGGCAGCTCCTACGAGCAGTACTTC. Amino acids: CASSEIEGSSYEQYF. The chain has TRBV2 and TRBJ2-7, with D possibly being TRBD2 (5 bases). CDR1 and CDR2 (germline): SNHLY, FYNNEI. This CDR3 spans 15 amino acids. With 2 bases removed from V and 0 bases from J, the gap between germline ends came to 11 bases.

The J gene is TRBJ2-2, the V gene TRBV7-6; no definite D call. The CDR3 has 15 residues. Trimming stripped 5 bases from V and 2 bases from J, with 12 bases between. Germline loops: CDR1 SGHVS, CDR2 FNYEAQ. This chain's CDR3 is CASSIEWSNTGELFF. CDR3 DNA sequence: TGTGCCAGCAGCATCGAGTGGTCTAACACCGGGGAGCTGTTTTTT.

The chain links TRBV14 to TRBJ2-7; no definite D call. This CDR3 comprises 14 residues. V lost 1 base and J lost 1, with 8 bases in between. Germline CDR1 reads SGHDN; CDR2 reads FVKESK. CDR3: CASSQGWSSYEQYF. In nucleotides, the CDR3 is TGTGCCAGCAGCCAAGGGTGGTCTTCCTACGAGCAGTACTTC.

The chain joins TRBV28 to TRBJ1-1; D unclear. This CDR3 contains 12 residues. Looked up from germline, CDR1 is MDHEN and CDR2 is SYDVKM. V shed 7 bases and J shed 0 bases, with 6 bases lying between them. The CDR3 nucleotides read TGTGCCAGCAACCCCATGAACACTGAAGCTTTCTTT. Its translation: CASNPMNTEAFF.

The chain has TRBV20-1 and TRBJ1-2, with 12 bases aligning to TRBD1. The CDR3 sequence is 17 residues long. V was clipped by 6 bases and J by 3 bases; unmatched bases: 14. The germline gives CDR1 DFQATT, CDR2 SNEGSKA (reference sequence). CDR3 DNA sequence: TGCAGTGCCACAAGCCCCCGGGACAGGGGGCACGACTATGGCTACACCTTC. Translating gives CSATSPRDRGHDYGYTF.